This record concerns one T cell receptor (beta chain) sequence. The antigen it recognizes is unknown. Base qualities were left out, and no much larger clone turns up one base away. Donors were approximately 42 systemically healthy Caucasian individuals from Russia aged roughly 6 to 90 years. Each donor gave around 9.9 milliliters of peripheral blood, collected into EDTA-treated Vacutainer tubes. Ficoll-Paque density-gradient centrifugation was used to isolate PBMCs, with at least 6.5 million per sample. Total RNA, at least 6 micrograms per sample, was extracted from PBMCs with Trizol reagent. For every donor, an aliquot of PBMCs went through flow cytometry to measure the percentages of naive CD45RAhigh/CD27high T cells. This specimen belongs to a study of blood T cells in healthy people across ages (dated by TCRdb to between 2015 and 2016). Turning to the overall study: In model experiments, template switching captured about one uniquely barcoded TCR beta cDNA molecule for every two T cells. Two additional independent replicas of 1 million unique cDNA reads from the same blood draw were analyzed for two donors (one aged 18 to 29 and one aged 80 or older). Donors were grouped into four age groups: young (average 16 years), middle-aged (around 39), aged (over 55) and long-lived (just over 80). To track age-related changes in TCR beta repertoire diversity, the study relied on deep sequencing normalized with unique cDNA molecular identifiers. Donors of different ages were randomly distributed across sequencing lanes to avoid experimental bias. Broad study findings and their caveats: As age increased, observed TCR beta diversity per million T cells dropped in a roughly linear way, and a significant reduction was already evident by age roughly 40. Compared with the aged group, more naive CD4+ T cells, fewer expanded clones and increased TCR diversity were shown by the long-lived group, suggesting age selection. Bulk unsorted PBMC profiling prevented conclusive comparison of naive and antigen-experienced compartments. Total diversity estimates from one million sequenced T cells were considered lower bounds and underestimates. The percentage of naive T cells measured by flow cytometry correlated strongly with observed TCR beta diversity. Because donor CMV infection status was unknown, age-related changes in expanded clonotypes were potentially confounded.

The library was made by 5' RACE. Sequencing took place on an Illumina HiSeq 2500. A second PCR of 7 to 11 cycles was performed with a sample-barcoded 5' primer and a J-beta primer mix. Each TCR beta cDNA molecule received a unique molecular identifier from a template-switch 5' adaptor carrying 12 random nucleotides. At least 2.5 million CDR3-containing paired-end reads were obtained from each sample. All of the RNA was converted into first-strand cDNA using the Mint cDNA synthesis kit, with a TRBC-specific oligonucleotide serving as the primer. Following uracil-DNA glycosylase treatment, a first 18-cycle PCR with universal primers M1SS and BC2_uni_R was performed on all cDNA. On the study's bioinformatics: Normalization of each sample was performed by random selection of 1 million high-quality reads, each carrying a distinct molecular identifier. Reads sharing molecular identifiers were discarded rather than binned into consensus sequences. MiTCR, set to a Q25 quality threshold and the strictest error-elimination algorithm, was used for CDR3 identification, clonotype clustering and error correction. Lower-bound total TCR beta diversity was estimated with a nonparametric unseen species model using Euler transformation. The raw public data were reprocessed by TCRdb itself: fastp quality trimming at Q25, MiXCR clonotype calling, in-frame beta chains only. Identical CDR3 proteins give one entry, which carries the most common genes and DNA. These V and J calls derive from TCRdb rather than the authors' analysis. Within this sample are approximately 830,000 distinct CDR3 sequences, with under 80% of them counted one time only. The top ten clonotypes cover around 30% of the sample.

Trimming removed 4 bases from V and 1 base from J, leaving 11 bases between the germline ends. The germline V gene specifies SGHDT as CDR1 and YYEEEE as CDR2. The CDR3 sequence holds 14 residues, the cysteine and phenylalanine included. The entry retains the CDR3 DNA only, 42 bases that are in frame from base 1. This TCR was sampled from a man aged 25-45 years in good health. The receptor chain draws on TRBV5-6 and TRBJ2-5, with the D gene call left open. Sequencing used blood. CDR3 loop: CASSHMVFQETQYF. At the DNA level, the sequence is TGTGCCAGCAGCCATATGGTATTCCAAGAGACCCAGTACTTC.